This T cell receptor (beta chain) was profiled in a study of blood T cell repertoires in COVID-19. Study summary: Spain, Italy and the United States supplied samples that represented acute and convalescent COVID-19.

In the original processing: Amplification from reference gene primers served as the basis for estimated nucleated cell counts. Here immunoSEQ multiplex PCR was the method, and the copy in TCRdb shows in-frame clones only, minus some. V and J calls and clone size are copied from that table; D and trimming were computed from the DNA. The table has around 140,000 clones, 60% to 85% seen once. Sequenced material: peripheral blood. The TCR sequence derives from an older woman with acute or convalescent COVID-19.

The CDR3 DNA reads TGTGCCAGCAGCATATCTAGCGGCTCCTACAATGAGCAGTTCTTC. This translates into CASSISSGSYNEQFF. The genes are TRBV7-3 and TRBJ2-1; TRBD2 matches at 7 bases. Per germline, CDR1 SGHTA and CDR2 FQGTGA. The ends lost 5 bases at V and 0 bases at J; junction bases unmatched: 4. The CDR3 has 15 residues. Variable domain in full (rest from reference TRBV7-3 and TRBJ2-1): GAGVSQTPSNKVTEKGKYVELRCDPISGHTALYWYRQSLGQGPEFLIYFQGTGAADDSGLPNDRFFAVRPEGSVSTLKIQRTERGDSAVYLCASSISSGSYNEQFFGPGTRLTVL.